The sample holds many counts of the clone carrying this T cell receptor beta chain. As yet, its antigen is unknown. The CDR3 is 16 residues long. CDR1 MNHNS and CDR2 SASEGT come from the germline V gene. Trimming cost V 1 base and J 2 bases, with 14 bases left between them. Sequencing libraries for TCR beta were prepared with iRepertoire HTBI primers and Arm-PCR of CDR3 regions. A single record per CDR3 protein comes from TCRdb applying MiXCR to the multiplex PCR reads. The table lists about 560,000 distinct CDR3 sequences, around 16% of them singletons. This entry comes from a study of regulatory T cells in long-lasting Graves disease. Study-wide results and caveats: Only peripheral blood was studied, not thyroid tissue. Accuracy could have been hurt by small sample size.

Time point of the sample: newly diagnosed GD, antithyroid drugs for less than 3 months. PBMCs were the source of the RNA used for TCR sequencing. Separately, the same data were catalogued under a study of T cells in Graves' hyperthyroidism and ophthalmopathy.

This clonotype was sampled from a man aged 18 to 35 with Graves disease. The source was peripheral blood mononuclear cells (PBMCs), collected at new diagnosis, from a patient treated with antithyroid drugs. The gene calls are TRBV6-1 and TRBJ2-5; TRBD2 is a possible D gene (5 bases). CDR3 DNA sequence: TGTGCCAGCAGTGAAGTAGCGATTGGGGATCAAGAGACCCAGTACTTC. Translation gives CASSEVAIGDQETQYF.